Listed here are 10 T cell receptor beta chains from one sample, sequenced in a study of vaccination effects on CD4 cells after COVID-19. Their antigen targets remain unknown. Prior to sequencing, the ViraFEST assay stimulated PBMC with viral peptide pools, which expanded the antigen-specific CD4+ T cells. After around nine days in culture, the CD4+ T cells were isolated. Vaccine administered to participants consisted of two doses of either BNT162b2 or mRNA-1273. Assay: immunoSEQ multiplex PCR; the TCRdb copy retains only in-frame clones and omits some. There are fewer than 80,000 clones in the sample; around two thirds occur only once, and roughly 1.6% lies in the top ten. Sequenced here: CD4+ T cells from PBMCs cultured with HCoV-229E spike peptides, sampled after COVID-19 vaccination. These receptors originate from a human donor who received a COVID-19 vaccine.

The gene calls are TRBV12-3 or TRBV12-4 and TRBJ1-5, with no clear D. The V end lost 6 bases, the J end lost 4 bases, and 7 bases lay between the germline ends. The CDR3 loop spans 12 amino acids. The CDR3 DNA follows: TGTGCCAGCAGAAACGATAATCAGCCCCAGCATTTT. Translation: CASRNDNQPQHF.

The rearrangement uses TRBV19 and TRBJ2-2; 8 positions agree with TRBD1. Germline assignment: CDR1 LNHDA and CDR2 SQIVND (reference sequence). The CDR3 sequence is 16 residues long. With 5 bases clipped from V and 7 bases from J, the junction kept 12 bases outside the gene matches. The chain's CDR3 is CASSPDRGPKGGELFF. For the CDR3, the DNA is TGTGCCAGTAGTCCAGACAGGGGCCCCAAGGGCGGGGAGCTGTTTTTT.

V and J are TRBV7-2 and TRBJ1-6; unclear D gene. The CDR3 is 12 amino acids. V was cut by 1 base and J by 11 bases, with 6 bases left in between. Germline CDR1 reads SGHTA; CDR2 reads FQGNSA. The CDR3 loop reads CASSLVAPPLHF. The DNA of the CDR3 is TGTGCCAGCAGCTTAGTTGCCCCACCCCTCCACTTT.

The CDR3 sequence: CASSEPSWGAGFNGYTF. In nucleotides, the CDR3 is TGTGCCAGCAGTGAGCCCAGCTGGGGGGCGGGTTTCAATGGCTACACCTTC. This rearrangement joins TRBV25-1 to TRBJ1-2; tentative D call: TRBD1 (6 bases). CDR1 is MGHDK, CDR2 SYGVNS, per germline. V lost 3 bases and J lost 6, with 23 bases in between. The CDR3 is 17 residues long.

This sequence joins TRBV18 and TRBJ2-7, with 9 nucleotides matching TRBD1. Germline V gives CDR1 KGHSH, CDR2 LQKENI. J was trimmed by 6 bases and V by 8 bases; bases with no gene match: 11. This CDR3 is 14 amino acids long. The CDR3 sequence is CASRSGTGNPEQYV. The CDR3 nucleotides read TGTGCCAGCCGGTCCGGGACAGGGAACCCCGAGCAGTACGTC.

This rearrangement joins TRBV10-2 to TRBJ1-5, with no clear D. V lost 7 bases and J lost 8, with 21 bases in between. CDR1 is WSHSY, CDR2 SAAADI, per germline. The CDR3 loop spans 15 amino acids. CDR3 coding DNA: TGCGCCAGCAAAGCCGACTCTCTACTTGGGGAGCCCCAGCATTTT. It encodes CASKADSLLGEPQHF.

Relative to its sample, this clone is medium-sized (0.01 to 0.1%). This rearrangement joins TRBV2 to TRBJ1-5; D remains unclear. The V end was cut by 8 bases, the J end by 4 bases, with 9 bases between. CDR1 SNHLY and CDR2 FYNNEI come from the germline V gene. This CDR3 comprises 12 residues. Here the CDR3 DNA reads TGTGCCAGCGCACGGGGAAATCAGCCCCAGCATTTT. Protein product: CASARGNQPQHF.

The chain carries TRBV6-5 and TRBJ2-7; tentatively, D is TRBD1 (5 bases). Trimming shortened V by 2 bases and J by 3 bases, and 8 bases separated the two germline ends. CDR3 length: 13 amino acids. Germline CDR1 is MNHEY and CDR2 is SVGAGI. This CDR3 is CASSYRQGYEQYV. Written as DNA, the CDR3 is TGTGCCAGCAGTTACCGCCAGGGCTACGAGCAGTACGTC.

The V call is TRBV28, the J call TRBJ2-2; unclear D gene. Germline V gene data show CDR1 as MDHEN and CDR2 as SYDVKM. The ends were cut back, 4 bases at V and 15 bases at J, with 12 bases in the middle. The CDR3 consists of 11 residues. Here the CDR3 reads CASSSPIRVFF. The DNA of the CDR3 is TGTGCCAGCAGTTCCCCCATTAGGGTGTTTTTT.

The chain recombines TRBV28 with TRBJ1-5; D may be TRBD1 (6 bases). CDR3 length equals 16 residues. Trimming left V 7 bases short and J 0 bases short, with 16 bases between. Germline values: CDR1 MDHEN, CDR2 SYDVKM. The CDR3 is CASKLPDSYSNQPQHF. In nucleotides, the CDR3 is TGTGCCAGCAAACTTCCGGACAGTTATAGCAATCAGCCCCAGCATTTT. Full variable domain (outside the CDR3, taken from reference TRBV28 and TRBJ1-5): DVKVTQSSRYLVKRTGEKVFLECVQDMDHENMFWYRQDPGLGLRLIYFSYDVKMKEKGDIPEGYSVSREKKERFSLILESASTNQTSMYLCASKLPDSYSNQPQHFGDGTRLSIL.